This is a list of T cell receptor beta chains from one sample in a study of cytomegalovirus exposure and HLA in healthy donors. Here immunoSEQ multiplex PCR was the method, and the copy in TCRdb shows in-frame clones only, minus some. The sample has some 160,000 clones; approximately 88% are singletons. The sample comprised PBMCs. Every receptor here comes from a woman aged 18-29 years in good health and CMV-seronegative. Both conserved end residues are part of each CDR3. D genes are given only for firm matches. The size entry is marked missing in some rows and otherwise reads once, few, many or a size class.

d_call	v_call	clone_size	j_call	cdr3_length	cdr3_nt	cdr3_aa
TRBD1	TRBV6-6	NA	TRBJ1-5	14	TGTGCCAGCAGAGAGGACAGGGGAGTTCAGCCCCAGCATTTT	CASREDRGVQPQHF
TRBD1	TRBV30	NA	TRBJ2-1	14	TGTGCCTGGAGTAAAGGGGGCTTCTACAATGAGCAGTTCTTC	CAWSKGGFYNEQFF
NA	TRBV2	NA	TRBJ2-7	13	TGTGCCAGCACCGCGGGACAGTCCTACGAGCAGTACTTC	CASTAGQSYEQYF
NA	TRBV19	once	TRBJ1-1	12	TGTGCCAGTAGTATGATGAGAAATGAAGCTTTCTTT	CASSMMRNEAFF
NA	TRBV28	NA	TRBJ2-1	14	TGTGCCAGCAGTTTGTCGGGGATCCACAATGAGCAGTTCTTC	CASSLSGIHNEQFF
NA	TRBV6-5	once	TRBJ1-3	14	TGTGCCAGCAGTTACGCAGGGCCTGGAAACACCATATATTTT	CASSYAGPGNTIYF
TRBD1	TRBV18	few	TRBJ1-5	15	TGTGCCAGCTCACCCACAGGGGGCGGCAATCAGCCCCAGCATTTT	CASSPTGGGNQPQHF
TRBD1	TRBV19	NA	TRBJ2-2	16	TGTGCCAGTAGTCGGGACAGGGAACGAAACACCGGGGAGCTGTTTTTT	CASSRDRERNTGELFF
NA	TRBV5-4	NA	TRBJ1-2	14	TGTGCCAGCAGCAAAATTGGGGGGTTATTGGGCTACACCTTC	CASSKIGGLLGYTF
NA	TRBV30	NA	TRBJ1-2	11	TGTGCCTGGAGTAGAGGCTATGGCTACACCTTC	CAWSRGYGYTF
NA	TRBV29-1	NA	TRBJ1-2	12	TGCAGCGTTGAACGGGTTGGGGGGGGCTACACCTTC	CSVERVGGGYTF
NA	TRBV2	NA	TRBJ1-3	13	TGTGCCAGCAGTGGGGGGCCTGGAAACACCATATATTTT	CASSGGPGNTIYF
NA	TRBV2	NA	TRBJ2-2	15	TGTGCCAGCAGTGGGTCCAGGGTGAACACCGGGGAGCTGTTTTTT	CASSGSRVNTGELFF
NA	TRBV27	once	TRBJ1-2	13	TGTGCCAGCAGTTTATTTTCGGGAGATGGCTACACCTTC	CASSLFSGDGYTF
TRBD2	TRBV18	NA	TRBJ2-7	14	TGTGCCAGCTCACCCGAAAGACTAGCGGGGGGACTGTACTTC	CASSPERLAGGLYF
NA	TRBV10-3	NA	TRBJ2-3	17	TGTGCCATCAGTGGGGTTGTCCGGGGACTTGAGGCAGATACGCAGTATTTT	CAISGVVRGLEADTQYF
NA	TRBV28	NA	TRBJ1-1	14	TGTGCCAGCAGTTTAGTCAGGGCGAACACTGAAGCTTTCTTT	CASSLVRANTEAFF
NA	TRBV5-1	once	TRBJ2-7	14	TGCGCCAGCAGCTTGGATTCGGGGGCCTACGAGCAGTACTTC	CASSLDSGAYEQYF
NA	TRBV29-1	NA	TRBJ1-4	11	TGCAGCGTTGAGAGTAATGAAAAACTGTTTTTT	CSVESNEKLFF
TRBD1	TRBV30	NA	TRBJ1-5	15	TGTGCCTGGAGTGTCAGATGGACAGGCGGTCAGCCCCAGCATTTT	CAWSVRWTGGQPQHF
NA	TRBV6-1	NA	TRBJ1-2	14	TGTGCCAGCAGTGCTGGACCAGGGGATTATGGCTACACCTTC	CASSAGPGDYGYTF
TRBD1	TRBV6-6	NA	TRBJ1-2	15	TGTGCCAGCAGTCCAGCCGGACAGGGGGGACATGGCTACACCTTC	CASSPAGQGGHGYTF